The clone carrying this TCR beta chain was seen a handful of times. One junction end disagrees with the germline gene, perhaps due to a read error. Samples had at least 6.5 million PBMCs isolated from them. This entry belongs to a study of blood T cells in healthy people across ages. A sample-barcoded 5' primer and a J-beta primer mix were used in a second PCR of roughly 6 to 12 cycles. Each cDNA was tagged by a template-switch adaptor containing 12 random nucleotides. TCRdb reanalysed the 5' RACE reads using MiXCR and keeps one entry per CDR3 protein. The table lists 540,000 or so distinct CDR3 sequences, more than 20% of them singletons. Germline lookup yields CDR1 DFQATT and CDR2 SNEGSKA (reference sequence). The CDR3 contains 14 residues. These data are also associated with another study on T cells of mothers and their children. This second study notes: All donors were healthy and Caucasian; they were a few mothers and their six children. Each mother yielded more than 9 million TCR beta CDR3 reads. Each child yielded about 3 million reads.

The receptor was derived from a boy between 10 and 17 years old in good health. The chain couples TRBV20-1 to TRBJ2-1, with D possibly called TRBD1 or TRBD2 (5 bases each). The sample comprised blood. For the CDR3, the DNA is TGCAGTGCTAGTGGGGGTACTACCTTCAATGAGCAGCTCTTC. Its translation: CSASGGTTFNEQLF.